Listed below are T cell receptor beta chains from one sample, sequenced in a study of circulating and synovial CD4+ cells in juvenile arthritis. Only in-frame clones appear in the TCRdb table, and some are missing; sequencing was by immunoSEQ multiplex PCR. The sample yields about 32,000 clones, approximately 92% seen once. The specimen was CD4+ T cells from blood. Source of these receptors: a human donor with juvenile idiopathic arthritis. The CDR3 runs from the conserved cysteine through the conserved F or W. A D gene is named only where the DNA matches it firmly. Where a row states a size, it is once, few, many or the class of an expanded clone; other rows omit it.

d_gene: TRBD1; abundance: .; j_gene: TRBJ1-2; v_gene: TRBV2; CDR3nt: TGTGCCAGCAGTGATAGACAGGGGAGGACATATGGCTACACCTTC; CDR3aa: CASSDRQGRTYGYTF
d_gene: .; abundance: .; j_gene: TRBJ1-5; v_gene: TRBV19; CDR3nt: TGTGCCAGTAGTACACGGTGGCGGAGCAATCAGCCCCAGCATTTT; CDR3aa: CASSTRWRSNQPQHF
d_gene: TRBD1; abundance: .; j_gene: TRBJ2-2; v_gene: TRBV28; CDR3nt: TGTGCCAGCAGACGGGACAGGGGGAGTCCCGGGGAGCTGTTTTTT; CDR3aa: CASRRDRGSPGELFF
d_gene: .; abundance: .; j_gene: TRBJ2-7; v_gene: TRBV7-9; CDR3nt: TGTGCCAGCAGCTTAGAATCCTACTACGAGCAGTACTTC; CDR3aa: CASSLESYYEQYF
d_gene: TRBD1; abundance: .; j_gene: TRBJ2-1; v_gene: TRBV4-1; CDR3nt: TGCGCCAGCAGCCAAGACGGACAGGGGTTCAATGAGCAGTTCTTC; CDR3aa: CASSQDGQGFNEQFF
d_gene: .; abundance: .; j_gene: TRBJ1-5; v_gene: TRBV7-2; CDR3nt: TGTGCCAGCAGCCTAGCGCGGGGGAGCAATCAGCCCCAGCATTTT; CDR3aa: CASSLARGSNQPQHF
d_gene: TRBD1; abundance: .; j_gene: TRBJ1-5; v_gene: TRBV28; CDR3nt: TGTGCCAGCAGTTCACCGACAGGGAAGAAACAGCCCCAGCATTTT; CDR3aa: CASSSPTGKKQPQHF
d_gene: TRBD2; abundance: .; j_gene: TRBJ2-2; v_gene: TRBV10-3; CDR3nt: TGTGCCATCCGGCCGGGCGGGAGAGGGAACACCGGGGAGCTGTTTTTT; CDR3aa: CAIRPGGRGNTGELFF
d_gene: .; abundance: .; j_gene: TRBJ2-7; v_gene: TRBV16; CDR3nt: TGTGCCAGCAGCCAACCGAGAAAGTATGAGCAGTACTTC; CDR3aa: CASSQPRKYEQYF
d_gene: .; abundance: .; j_gene: TRBJ2-7; v_gene: TRBV18; CDR3nt: TGTGCCAGCTCACCGATGCAGGCCCAAGTGTACGAGCAGTACTTC; CDR3aa: CASSPMQAQVYEQYF
d_gene: TRBD1; abundance: .; j_gene: TRBJ1-4; v_gene: TRBV27; CDR3nt: TGTGCCAGCAGACAGGGGAGAGGCAATGAAAAACTGTTTTTT; CDR3aa: CASRQGRGNEKLFF
d_gene: .; abundance: .; j_gene: TRBJ1-2; v_gene: TRBV6-6; CDR3nt: TGTGCCAGCTCCCGGGGGGGGGTCGGGGGCTACACCTTC; CDR3aa: CASSRGGVGGYTF
d_gene: .; abundance: .; j_gene: TRBJ2-7; v_gene: TRBV9; CDR3nt: TGTGCCAGCAGCCCCGCGGGGCTCTCCTACGAGCAGTACTTC; CDR3aa: CASSPAGLSYEQYF
d_gene: .; abundance: .; j_gene: TRBJ1-1; v_gene: TRBV2; CDR3nt: TGTGCCAGCAGTGAAAGAGGCCAGGGGACTGAAGCTTTCTTT; CDR3aa: CASSERGQGTEAFF
d_gene: TRBD1; abundance: .; j_gene: TRBJ2-1; v_gene: TRBV10-3; CDR3nt: TGTGCCATCCGGACAGGGAGGCCCGACGATGAGCAGTTCTTC; CDR3aa: CAIRTGRPDDEQFF
d_gene: .; abundance: .; j_gene: TRBJ2-7; v_gene: TRBV5-1; CDR3nt: TGCGCCAGCAACTTCGCGGAAGGTGGCGAGCAGTACTTC; CDR3aa: CASNFAEGGEQYF
d_gene: .; abundance: once; j_gene: TRBJ2-3; v_gene: TRBV9; CDR3nt: TGTGCCAGCAGCCCTAGCCCCGCAGATACGCAGTATTTT; CDR3aa: CASSPSPADTQYF